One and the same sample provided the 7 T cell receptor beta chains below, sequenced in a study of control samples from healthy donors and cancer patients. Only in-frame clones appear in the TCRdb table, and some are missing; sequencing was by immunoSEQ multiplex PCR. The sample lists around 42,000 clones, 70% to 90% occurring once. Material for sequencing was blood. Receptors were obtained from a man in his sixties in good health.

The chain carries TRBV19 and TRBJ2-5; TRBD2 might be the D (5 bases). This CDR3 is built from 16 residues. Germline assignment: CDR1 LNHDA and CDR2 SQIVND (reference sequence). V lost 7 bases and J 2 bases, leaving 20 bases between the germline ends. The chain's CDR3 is CASKFASSYEQETQYF. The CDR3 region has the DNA TGTGCCAGTAAGTTTGCGTCTAGCTACGAGCAAGAGACCCAGTACTTC.

The CDR3 DNA follows: TGTGCCAGCAGTTTATCTGGGGGCGCCCTGACTGAAGCTTTCTTT. Translating gives CASSLSGGALTEAFF. This chain links TRBV28 with TRBJ1-1; D perhaps matches TRBD1 (6 bases). Germline loops: CDR1 MDHEN, CDR2 SYDVKM. V lost 1 base and J 5 bases, leaving 14 bases between the germline ends. The CDR3 loop spans 15 amino acids.

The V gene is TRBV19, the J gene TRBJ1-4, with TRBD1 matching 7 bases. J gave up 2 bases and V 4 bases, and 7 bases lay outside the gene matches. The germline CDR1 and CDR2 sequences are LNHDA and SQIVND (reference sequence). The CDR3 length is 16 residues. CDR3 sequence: CASSTRQGGTNEKLFF. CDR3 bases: TGTGCCAGTAGTACACGACAGGGTGGTACTAATGAAAAACTGTTTTTT.

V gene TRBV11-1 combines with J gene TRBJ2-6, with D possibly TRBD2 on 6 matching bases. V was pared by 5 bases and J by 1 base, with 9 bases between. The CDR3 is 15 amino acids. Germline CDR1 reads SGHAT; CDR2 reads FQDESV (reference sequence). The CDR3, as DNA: TGTGCCAGCAGCCGCGCGGGATCTGGGGCCAACGTCCTGACTTTC. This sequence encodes CASSRAGSGANVLTF.

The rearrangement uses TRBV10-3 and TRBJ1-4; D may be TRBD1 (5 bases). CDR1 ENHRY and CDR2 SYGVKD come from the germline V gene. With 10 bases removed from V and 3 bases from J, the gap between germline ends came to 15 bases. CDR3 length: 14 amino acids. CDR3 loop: CATQPGASNEKLFF. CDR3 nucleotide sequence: TGTGCCACCCAACCCGGGGCTTCTAATGAAAAACTGTTTTTT.

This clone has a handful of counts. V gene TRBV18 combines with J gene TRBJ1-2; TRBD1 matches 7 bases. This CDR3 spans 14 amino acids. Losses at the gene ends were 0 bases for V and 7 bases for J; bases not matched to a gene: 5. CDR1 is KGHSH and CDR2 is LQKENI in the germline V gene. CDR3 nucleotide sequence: TGTGCCAGCTCACCACCGACAGGGCCTACTGGCTACACCTTC. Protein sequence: CASSPPTGPTGYTF.

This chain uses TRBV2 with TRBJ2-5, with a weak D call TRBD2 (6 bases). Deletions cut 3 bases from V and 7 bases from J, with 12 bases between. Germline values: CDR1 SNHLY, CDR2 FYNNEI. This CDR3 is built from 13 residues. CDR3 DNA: TGTGCCAGCAGTGAGGGAGGCAGTATGACCCAGTACTTC. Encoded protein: CASSEGGSMTQYF.